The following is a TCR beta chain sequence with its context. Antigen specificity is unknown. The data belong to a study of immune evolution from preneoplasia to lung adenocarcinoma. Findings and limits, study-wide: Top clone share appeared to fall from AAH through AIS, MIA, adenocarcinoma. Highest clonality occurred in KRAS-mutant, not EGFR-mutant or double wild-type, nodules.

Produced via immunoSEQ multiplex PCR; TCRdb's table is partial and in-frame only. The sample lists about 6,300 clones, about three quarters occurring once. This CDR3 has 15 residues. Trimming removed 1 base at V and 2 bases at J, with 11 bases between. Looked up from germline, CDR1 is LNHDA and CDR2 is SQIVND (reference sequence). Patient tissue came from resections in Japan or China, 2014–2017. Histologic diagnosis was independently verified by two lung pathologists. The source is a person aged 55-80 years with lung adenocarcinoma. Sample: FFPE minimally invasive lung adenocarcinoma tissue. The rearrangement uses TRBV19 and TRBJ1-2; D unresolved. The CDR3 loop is CASSIVIGTNYGYTF. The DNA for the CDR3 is TGTGCCAGTAGTATAGTTATAGGCACCAACTATGGCTACACCTTC.